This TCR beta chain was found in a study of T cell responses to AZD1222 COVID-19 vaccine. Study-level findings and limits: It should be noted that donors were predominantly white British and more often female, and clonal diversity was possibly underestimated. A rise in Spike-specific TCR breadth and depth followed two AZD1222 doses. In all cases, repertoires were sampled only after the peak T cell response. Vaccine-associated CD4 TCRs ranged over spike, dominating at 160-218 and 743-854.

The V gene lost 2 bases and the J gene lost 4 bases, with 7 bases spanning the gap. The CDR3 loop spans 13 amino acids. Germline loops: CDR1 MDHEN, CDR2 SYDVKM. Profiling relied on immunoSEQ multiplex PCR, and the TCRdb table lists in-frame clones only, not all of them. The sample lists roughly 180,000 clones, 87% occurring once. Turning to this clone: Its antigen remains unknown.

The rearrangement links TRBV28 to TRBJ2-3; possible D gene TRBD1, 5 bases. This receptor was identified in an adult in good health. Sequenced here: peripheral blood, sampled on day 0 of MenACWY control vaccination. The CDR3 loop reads CASSLVGADTQYF. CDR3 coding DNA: TGTGCCAGCAGTTTAGTAGGGGCAGATACGCAGTATTTT.